A selection of T cell receptor beta chains follows, all from one sample in a study of cytomegalovirus exposure and HLA in healthy donors. Libraries were prepared by immunoSEQ multiplex PCR; TCRdb keeps only in-frame clonotypes and omits some of them. The repertoire consists of about 160,000 clones, with approximately 80% occurring once and the leading ten covering more than 2%. Sequenced sample: PBMCs. The receptors were gathered from a man over 45 in good health and CMV-seropositive. CDR3s include the opening cysteine and the closing phenylalanine or tryptophan. The D gene is left open where the match is weak. Clone size is stated in some rows and not others, as once, few, many or a class when expanded.

V	J	D	size	DNA	CDR3
TRBV4-3	TRBJ1-3	TRBD1	-	TGCGCCAGCAGCCAAGATGTCCATGGGACAGGGGCTGGAAACACCATATATTTT	CASSQDVHGTGAGNTIYF
TRBV4-1	TRBJ1-6	TRBD1	-	TGCGCCAGCAGCCAAGGGACAGGGGTTAATTCACCCCTCCACTTT	CASSQGTGVNSPLHF
TRBV5-1	TRBJ2-3	TRBD1	-	TGCGCCAGCAGCTTGTCAGGGGGCCAATACATCAGCACAGATACGCAGTATTTT	CASSLSGGQYISTDTQYF
TRBV14	TRBJ2-3	-	-	TGTGCCAGCAGCCAAGAGGCTAGCTGGGGCACAGATACGCAGTATTTT	CASSQEASWGTDTQYF
TRBV29-1	TRBJ1-4	TRBD1	once	TGCAGCGTTGTGTTCCCGGGACAGGCTAATGAAAAACTGTTTTTT	CSVVFPGQANEKLFF
TRBV6-1	TRBJ2-3	TRBD2	-	TGTGCCAGCAGTGAACGGACTAGCGGGGTGTCAGATACGCAGTATTTT	CASSERTSGVSDTQYF
TRBV6-5	TRBJ1-1	TRBD1	-	TGTGCCAGCAGTTACAGGGGGCGAAGGACTGAAGCTTTCTTT	CASSYRGRRTEAFF
TRBV5-6	TRBJ2-2	TRBD2	-	TGTGCCAGCAGCCTTAGCGGGGGGGCCACCGGGGAGCTGTTTTTT	CASSLSGGATGELFF
TRBV18	TRBJ1-4	-	-	TGTGCCAGCTCACCAATGCGGAATGAAAAACTGTTTTTT	CASSPMRNEKLFF
TRBV5-5	TRBJ1-1	TRBD1	-	TGTGCCAGCAGCTTGGAAGACAGGGGAATTGAAGCTTTCTTT	CASSLEDRGIEAFF
TRBV6-6	TRBJ2-5	TRBD1	-	TGTGCCAGCAGTCATCCGGGACAGCGCGCGGAGACCCAGTACTTC	CASSHPGQRAETQYF
TRBV19	TRBJ2-2	-	few	TGTGCCAGTAGTCAAGCGTCAGGGATCACCGGGGAGCTGTTTTTT	CASSQASGITGELFF
TRBV6-4	TRBJ2-3	-	few	TGTGCCAGCAGTTACGGGGAGAGCACAGATACGCAGTATTTT	CASSYGESTDTQYF
TRBV2	TRBJ2-7	TRBD1	-	TGTGCCAGCAGTGGAGCTCCGGGACAGGGGGACGAGCAGTACTTC	CASSGAPGQGDEQYF
TRBV5-1	TRBJ2-2	-	-	TGCGCCAGCTCAGATATGACAGCGAACACCGGGGAGCTGTTTTTT	CASSDMTANTGELFF
TRBV28	TRBJ1-5	-	-	TGTGCCAGCAGTTTCCAGGGTAGCAATCAGCCCCAGCATTTT	CASSFQGSNQPQHF
TRBV4-1	TRBJ2-2	TRBD1	few	TGCGCCAGCAGCCAAGATCGGACAGGGGTCAACACCGGGGAGCTGTTTTTT	CASSQDRTGVNTGELFF
TRBV7-9	TRBJ1-6	TRBD1	-	TGTGCCAGCAGCTTCGACCGGGACAGGGGGAATTCACCCCTCCACTTT	CASSFDRDRGNSPLHF
TRBV6-6	TRBJ1-6	-	-	TGTGCCAGCAGTTACCCGGGGTCAAATTCACCCCTCCACTTT	CASSYPGSNSPLHF
TRBV27	TRBJ2-7	TRBD1	few	TGTGCCAGCAGTGGACAGGGGGCCTACGAGCAGTACTTC	CASSGQGAYEQYF
TRBV6-1	TRBJ2-5	-	-	TGTGCCAGCAGTGACCGGAGGGGATTCCAAGAGACCCAGTACTTC	CASSDRRGFQETQYF
TRBV18	TRBJ2-3	-	-	TGTGCCAGCTCACCACCGGAGGGGAATACGCAGTATTTT	CASSPPEGNTQYF
TRBV7-9	TRBJ2-1	-	once	TGTGCCAGCAGCTTGGCGACAGGTCGCTCCTACAATGAGCAGTTCTTC	CASSLATGRSYNEQFF
TRBV13	TRBJ1-2	-	-	TGTGCCAGCACCCCGGGAAGGGTTGATGGCTACACCTTC	CASTPGRVDGYTF
TRBV19	TRBJ1-3	-	-	TGTGCCAGTAGTATAGAACAGGCCTCTGGAAACACCATATATTTT	CASSIEQASGNTIYF
TRBV7-7	TRBJ2-3	-	-	TGTGCCAGCAGCCTCGGACACGGCACAGATACGCAGTATTTT	CASSLGHGTDTQYF
TRBV5-1	TRBJ2-7	-	-	TGCGCCAGCAGCATGGAGCCAGCGTCCAGCTCCTACGAGCAGTACTTC	CASSMEPASSSYEQYF
TRBV10-1	TRBJ2-7	TRBD1	-	TGCGCCAGCAGTGAGTCTAAAACAGGGGCAATCTTC	CASSESKTGAIF
TRBV18	TRBJ1-5	TRBD1	-	TGTGCCAGCTCACTCGGACAGGGGACCAATCAGCCCCAGCATTTT	CASSLGQGTNQPQHF
TRBV29-1	TRBJ1-1	TRBD1	-	TGCAGCGTTACTACAGGGGGCCGGGCTTTCTTT	CSVTTGGRAFF
TRBV5-1	TRBJ2-1	TRBD2	-	TGCGCCAGCAGCAAGGGACTAGCGGGGGGCCAGAATGAGCAGTTCTTC	CASSKGLAGGQNEQFF
TRBV6-1	TRBJ1-1	-	-	TGTGCCAGCAGTGAAGCGGGCCTGAACACTGAAGCTTTCTTT	CASSEAGLNTEAFF
TRBV7-2	TRBJ2-5	-	-	TGTGCCAGCAGCTTAGGCCAGAAACAGACCCAGTACTTC	CASSLGQKQTQYF
TRBV7-2	TRBJ2-2	TRBD1	once	TGTGCCAGCAGCCTGGGACAGGGGGGCATCGGGGAGCTGTTTTTT	CASSLGQGGIGELFF
TRBV6-5	TRBJ1-5	TRBD1	-	TGTGCCAGCAGTAGGGCAGGGGGCCGTCAGCCCCAGCATTTT	CASSRAGGRQPQHF
TRBV29-1	TRBJ2-7	TRBD1	-	TGCAGCGTGTTAGAAGCCGGGACAGGGAAGAAGGCAAGGAACTACGAGCAGTACTTC	CSVLEAGTGKKARNYEQYF
TRBV29-1	TRBJ2-1	-	once	TGCAGCGTAAGGGACTTTCGCAATGAGCAGTTCTTC	CSVRDFRNEQFF
TRBV7-8	TRBJ2-7	-	-	TGTGCCAGCAGCTCCTTTTACGAGCAGTACTTC	CASSSFYEQYF
TRBV19	TRBJ1-1	-	-	TGTGCCAGTAGTATAACGTGGGGGGTCACTGAAGCTTTCTTT	CASSITWGVTEAFF
TRBV2	TRBJ1-2	-	-	TGTGCCAGCAGTGGACAGGACTACTATGGCTACACCTTC	CASSGQDYYGYTF
TRBV7-9	TRBJ1-4	TRBD1	-	TGTGCCAGCAGCCATCCTTCGGGACAGGTCAATGAAAAACTGTTTTTT	CASSHPSGQVNEKLFF
TRBV5-1	TRBJ2-7	-	-	TGCGCCAGCAGCCCGGACTGGAACGAGCAGTACTTC	CASSPDWNEQYF
TRBV11-3	TRBJ2-1	-	few	TGTGCCAGCAGCAGGGACACCCAAGATGAGCAGTTCTTC	CASSRDTQDEQFF
TRBV28	TRBJ1-1	TRBD1	once	TGTGCCAGCAGTAGGACAGGAAACACTGAAGCTTTCTTT	CASSRTGNTEAFF
TRBV7-9	TRBJ2-7	TRBD2	-	TGTGCCAGCAGCTTACACGGACTAGCAGACTCTTTGGGCTACGAGCAGTACTTC	CASSLHGLADSLGYEQYF
TRBV2	TRBJ1-1	TRBD1	-	TGTGCCAGCAGTGAACTCGGGACAGGGGAGTGGGGGACTGAAGCTTTCTTT	CASSELGTGEWGTEAFF
TRBV9	TRBJ1-1	-	-	TGTGCCAGCAGCCCACAGTGGGTCATGAACACTGAAGCTTTCTTT	CASSPQWVMNTEAFF
TRBV18	TRBJ1-6	TRBD1	-	TGTGCCAGCTCACCCCCGCACAGGGGGGAGAATTCACCCCTCCACTTT	CASSPPHRGENSPLHF
TRBV15	TRBJ2-7	TRBD1	-	TGTGCCACCAGCAGAGACCTGTTCGGGACAGGGGTGTACGAGCAGTACTTC	CATSRDLFGTGVYEQYF
TRBV11-2	TRBJ1-4	-	once	TGTGCCAGCAGCAGACGGTGGGGGGGTAATGAAAAACTGTTTTTT	CASSRRWGGNEKLFF
TRBV19	TRBJ2-1	-	-	TGTGCCAGTAGTCCCGGGTGGATTACCTACAATGAGCAGTTCTTC	CASSPGWITYNEQFF
TRBV6-5	TRBJ1-1	-	-	TGTGCCAGCAGCTCAGGGACTAAAGCTTTCTTT	CASSSGTKAFF